These T cell receptor beta chains were read from a single sample in a study of blood T cell repertoires in COVID-19. Profiled with immunoSEQ multiplex PCR; TCRdb holds only in-frame clones, not every one. The sample includes roughly 200,000 clones, about 85% of them seen just once. The sequenced material came from peripheral blood. These receptors all stem from a woman of 80 years or more with acute or convalescent COVID-19. CDR3s include the opening cysteine and the closing phenylalanine or tryptophan. A D gene is named only where the DNA matches it firmly. The size entry is marked missing in some rows and otherwise reads once, few, many or a size class.

.,.,TRBJ1-2,TRBV12-3/TRBV12-4,TGTGCCAGCAGTGGGGGCGGGTATGGCTACACCTTC,CASSGGGYGYTF
.,.,TRBJ1-5,TRBV28,TGTGCCAGCAGCTCACTTCGCCAGCCCCAGCATTTT,CASSSLRQPQHF
.,.,TRBJ1-2,TRBV9,TGTGCCAGCAGCGTAGCGGGGTTTAACTATGGCTACACCTTC,CASSVAGFNYGYTF
.,TRBD2,TRBJ2-7,TRBV7-2,TGTGCCAGCAGCTTCGTAGCGGGAGGCGGTTGGGAGCAGTACTTC,CASSFVAGGGWEQYF
once,.,TRBJ1-2,TRBV12-3/TRBV12-4,TGTGCCAGCAGTTTTCCGGGATGGGAAGGCTACACCTTC,CASSFPGWEGYTF
few,.,TRBJ2-3,TRBV7-2,TGTGCCAGCAGCTCCCAGGTTTCGGCAGATACGCAGTATTTT,CASSSQVSADTQYF
once,.,TRBJ2-5,TRBV6-5,TGTGCCAGCAGTTTGTCAATGGACATTAGACAAGAGACCCAGTACTTC,CASSLSMDIRQETQYF
.,TRBD2,TRBJ2-7,TRBV5-1,TGCGCCAGCAGCATCCAGCGGGAGGGCCCCTACGAGCAGTACTTC,CASSIQREGPYEQYF
.,TRBD1,TRBJ1-2,TRBV29-1,TGCAGCGTCGCGGGACAGAAGACGCAGGGCTACACCTTC,CSVAGQKTQGYTF
.,.,TRBJ2-7,TRBV30,TGTGCCTGGAGTTCCGAGGACGAGCAGTACTTC,CAWSSEDEQYF
.,.,TRBJ2-1,TRBV11-2,TGTGCCAGCAGCTTCAGGAGGGGCTCCTACAATGAGCAGTTCTTC,CASSFRRGSYNEQFF
.,.,TRBJ1-4,TRBV28,TGTGCCAGCAGCACACGGGGGGGTAATGAAAAACTGTTTTTT,CASSTRGGNEKLFF
.,.,TRBJ1-4,TRBV19,TGTGCCAGTAGTATAGGGACAGAGGAAAAACTGTTTTTT,CASSIGTEEKLFF
.,.,TRBJ2-7,TRBV7-2,TGTGCCAGCAGCTCACAGGCTTCCTACGAGCAGTACTTC,CASSSQASYEQYF
.,TRBD1,TRBJ2-7,TRBV10-2,TGCGCCACCCACAGGGGTTACGAGCAGTACTTC,CATHRGYEQYF
.,.,TRBJ2-3,TRBV19,TGTGCCAGTAGTACCGGGACTCTCACAGATACGCAGTATTTT,CASSTGTLTDTQYF
.,.,TRBJ1-4,TRBV7-7,TGTGCTAGCAGCTTAGCCCCAGGCGAAAAACTGTTTTTT,CASSLAPGEKLFF
.,TRBD1,TRBJ1-6,TRBV9,TGTGCCAGCAGTAGGGAGTCGGGGGGACAGGGATATTCACCCCTCCACTTT,CASSRESGGQGYSPLHF
.,.,TRBJ1-2,TRBV3-1/TRBV3-2,TGTGCCAGCAGCCCGGGGGGTCGGGGCTACACCTTC,CASSPGGRGYTF
.,.,TRBJ1-2,TRBV4-2,TGTGCCAGCAGCCAATCCCAGGTCGCCAACTATGGCTACACCTTC,CASSQSQVANYGYTF
.,TRBD1,TRBJ1-2,TRBV18,TGTGCCAGCTCACCATCCGGGACAGGGTTGAACTATGGCTACACCTTC,CASSPSGTGLNYGYTF
.,.,TRBJ2-7,TRBV11-3,TGTGCCAGCAGCTTAGAGCATGGCAGGGGAGCCTACGAGCAGTACTTC,CASSLEHGRGAYEQYF
.,TRBD1,TRBJ1-2,TRBV4-1,TGCGCCAGCAGCCGGCGGGACAGAGACTATGGCTACACCTTC,CASSRRDRDYGYTF